Below, 7 T cell receptor beta chains from the same sample are listed, as sequenced in a study of T cells in Graves' hyperthyroidism and ophthalmopathy. Amplification targeted TCR beta CDR3 regions from RNA transcripts. The study used the HTBI primer set for a first-round RT-PCR of the TCR CDR3. MiXCR, run by TCRdb on the multiplex PCR reads, gives a single entry per CDR3 protein. Of around 540,000 distinct CDR3 sequences listed, under 60% are singletons. Input material: peripheral blood or thyroid tissue (not recorded which). All receptors derive from a woman under 30 with Graves' hyperthyroidism.

This clonotype was seen only a few times. V and J are TRBV2 and TRBJ2-2, with no clear D. V was shortened by 2 bases and J by 6 bases, with 10 bases between the two germline ends. The CDR3 consists of 14 residues. Germline V CDR1 and CDR2: SNHLY, FYNNEI. CDR3 protein: CASSEIEGSGELFF. CDR3 nucleotide sequence: TGTGCCAGCAGTGAAATTGAAGGGTCCGGGGAGCTGTTTTTT. The whole variable domain, remainder taken from reference TRBV2 and TRBJ2-2, is EPEVTQTPSHQVTQMGQEVILRCVPISNHLYFYWYRQILGQKVEFLVSFYNNEISEKSEIFDDQFSVERPDGSNFTLKIRSTKLEDSAMYFCASSEIEGSGELFFGEGSRLTVL.

The genes are TRBV7-2 and TRBJ1-1; 7 bases line up with TRBD1. The germline V gene has CDR1 SGHTA and CDR2 FQGNSA. J lost 10 bases, V lost 5 bases, and 7 bases had no gene match. CDR3 size: 12 residues. For the CDR3, the DNA is TGTGCCAGCAGCCAGGGGGGGACGTCAGCTTTCTTT. Its protein product is CASSQGGTSAFF.

This clonotype came up a few times. The rearrangement links TRBV19 to TRBJ1-1; D might be TRBD1 (5 bases). Trimming cost V 3 bases and J 1 base, with 9 bases left between them. Germline-derived CDR1 and CDR2 are LNHDA and SQIVND (reference sequence). The CDR3 spans 14 residues. The chain's CDR3 is CASSIMGENTEAFF. CDR3 sequence (DNA): TGTGCCAGTAGTATTATGGGGGAGAACACTGAAGCTTTCTTT.

On this clonotype itself: The missing conserved phenylalanine or tryptophan at the end of this CDR3 makes a read error likely. No DNA is shown, since the ends of the CDR3 on it are uncertain; the CDR3 is the one TCRdb lists. The chain combines TRBV2 with TRBJ1-2. Germline CDR1 and CDR2: SNHLY and FYNNEI. The CDR3 totals 8 residues, both ends included. The chain's CDR3 is CASSVGTV.

This chain uses TRBV5-1 with TRBJ2-2; 12 nucleotides line up with TRBD2. J lost 5 bases, V lost 0 bases, and 5 bases had no gene match. Germline CDR1 reads SGHRS; CDR2 reads YFSETQ. The CDR3 length is 17 residues. The CDR3 is CASSLASTSGSTGELFF. The CDR3 nucleotides are TGCGCCAGCAGCTTGGCCTCGACTAGCGGGAGTACCGGGGAGCTGTTTTTT.

J is TRBJ2-7 and V is TRBV7-9, with 9 bases identical to TRBD1. V gave up 9 bases and J gave up 7 bases; unmatched junction bases: 7. Germline CDR1 is SEHNR and CDR2 is FQNEAQ (reference sequence). The CDR3 spans 12 residues. The CDR3 nucleotides are TGTGCCAGTGGGACAGGGCCGGGTGAGCAGTACTTC. Translating it yields CASGTGPGEQYF.

The chain uses TRBV29-1 and TRBJ2-7; either TRBD1 or TRBD2 may fit D (5 bases each). This CDR3 comprises 13 residues. Per germline, CDR1 SQVTM and CDR2 ANQGSEA. V lost 5 bases to trimming and J lost 2 bases, with 13 bases between them. The CDR3: CSVSPGTPYEQYF. CDR3 nucleotides: TGCAGCGTTTCCCCAGGGACCCCCTACGAGCAGTACTTC.